These T cell receptor beta chains were read from a single sample in a study of blood T cell repertoires in COVID-19. Sequencing used immunoSEQ multiplex PCR; TCRdb keeps in-frame clones, though not all of them. Here the sample spans 200,000 to 300,000 clones, about nine tenths being singletons. The sequenced sample consisted of peripheral blood. These receptors were taken from a young man with COVID-19, enrolled during active disease. Both conserved end residues are part of each CDR3. The D gene is left open where the match is weak. Clone sizes are given selectively: once, few, many, or a class where the clone is expanded.

J gene | D gene | V gene | clone size | CDR3 protein | CDR3 DNA
TRBJ1-2 | TRBD1 | TRBV2 | . | CASGRQGFIGEFNGYTF | TGTGCCAGCGGACGACAGGGGTTTATCGGTGAATTCAATGGCTACACCTTC
TRBJ2-7 | TRBD1 | TRBV6-5 | . | CASSLTGTGSYEQYF | TGTGCCAGCAGTTTAACCGGGACAGGCTCCTACGAGCAGTACTTC
TRBJ1-4 | TRBD1 | TRBV4-1 | . | CASRYRTGGDRKLFF | TGCGCCAGCAGATATCGGACAGGGGGGGACCGAAAACTGTTTTTT
TRBJ2-7 | TRBD1 | TRBV6-5 | . | CASNEGDRYSYEQYF | TGTGCCAGCAACGAAGGGGACAGGTACTCCTACGAGCAGTACTTC
TRBJ1-6 | . | TRBV3-1/TRBV3-2 | . | CASSPLNNSPLHF | TGTGCCAGCAGCCCCCTTAATAATTCACCCCTCCACTTT
TRBJ2-7 | . | TRBV7-2 | . | CASSSRYGTGSYEQYF | TGTGCCAGCAGCTCCCGCTACGGGACTGGCTCCTACGAGCAGTACTTC
TRBJ1-2 | TRBD1 | TRBV6-5 | . | CASSGGGQGRHGYTF | TGTGCCAGCAGCGGGGGGGGACAGGGAAGGCATGGCTACACCTTC
TRBJ2-1 | TRBD1 | TRBV7-9 | . | CASSRTGEGNEQFF | TGTGCCAGCAGCCGGACAGGGGAGGGCAATGAGCAGTTCTTC
TRBJ2-3 | . | TRBV7-6 | few | CASSAGQTPSYF | TGTGCCAGCAGCGCCGGACAGACGCCCTCCTATTTT
TRBJ1-4 | . | TRBV7-4 | . | CASSPGGVTIEKLFF | TGTGCCAGCAGCCCGGGGGGCGTAACCATTGAAAAACTGTTTTTT
TRBJ1-4 | . | TRBV5-1 | few | CASSLLAGEGKLFF | TGCGCCAGCAGCTTGTTAGCAGGGGAAGGAAAACTGTTTTTT
TRBJ1-5 | . | TRBV19 | . | CASSGMGGSNQPQHF | TGTGCCAGTAGCGGAATGGGCGGGAGCAATCAGCCCCAGCATTTT
TRBJ1-5 | TRBD1 | TRBV6-6 | . | CASSSTGTGGRYSNQPQHF | TGTGCCAGCAGCTCGACCGGGACAGGGGGCCGATATAGCAATCAGCCCCAGCATTTT
TRBJ2-3 | TRBD2 | TRBV2 | . | CASIASGGRTDTQYF | TGTGCCAGCATTGCTAGCGGGGGACGGACAGATACGCAGTATTTT
TRBJ2-4 | . | TRBV19 | once | CASSMRDSRLAKNIQYF | TGTGCCAGTAGTATGCGGGACAGCCGCCTAGCCAAAAACATTCAGTACTTC
TRBJ2-1 | . | TRBV20-1 | once | CSASDVHEQFF | TGCAGTGCTAGTGACGTCCATGAGCAGTTCTTC
TRBJ1-2 | . | TRBV3-1/TRBV3-2 | . | CASTLEGGYGYTF | TGTGCCAGCACACTTGAGGGTGGCTATGGCTACACCTTC
TRBJ1-5 | . | TRBV6-1 | once | CASSEARQPNQPQHF | TGTGCCAGCAGTGAAGCGCGACAGCCTAATCAGCCCCAGCATTTT
TRBJ2-7 | TRBD2 | TRBV13 | . | CASSLRGAGGYYEQYF | TGTGCCAGCAGCCTGCGGGGAGCGGGGGGGTACTACGAGCAGTACTTC
TRBJ2-6 | . | TRBV7-3 | . | CASSSGAGANVLTF | TGTGCCAGCAGCTCAGGGGCTGGGGCCAACGTCCTGACTTTC
TRBJ2-1 | . | TRBV5-1 | . | CASSLASSGGTRSYNEQFF | TGCGCCAGCAGCTTGGCCTCATCAGGCGGGACCCGCTCCTACAATGAGCAGTTCTTC